The 22 T cell receptor beta chains below come from one sample, sequenced in a study of cytomegalovirus exposure and HLA in healthy donors (dated by TCRdb to 2016 to 2017). The library came from the immunoSEQ multiplex PCR assay. For the multiplex PCR, a mixture combining 60 forward primers for TCR Vbeta segments and 13 reverse primers for TCR Jbeta segments was used. TCRdb limited this immuneACCESS table to in-frame rearrangements with V and J called. A share of clones is missing; checked studies link under half to unresolved V genes, and the rest is unexplained. Within this sample are about 170,000 clones, with more than 70% of them counted one time only. In total, the top ten clones hold roughly 0.38% of the sample. The sequenced material came from PBMCs. The receptor set was obtained from a boy younger than 10 in good health and CMV-seronegative.

The chain is built from TRBV28 and TRBJ1-1; D uncertain. The germline V gene has CDR1 MDHEN and CDR2 SYDVKM. The CDR3 consists of 13 residues. V was pared by 5 bases and J by 1 base, with 8 bases between. The CDR3 nucleotides are TGTGCCAGCAGTCATAGAGGGAACACTGAAGCTTTCTTT. This gives the protein CASSHRGNTEAFF.

This chain uses TRBV6-1 with TRBJ1-4; 9 bases are shared with TRBD1. Germline CDR1 MNHNS, CDR2 SASEGT. The CDR3 runs to 15 residues. The V segment lost 10 bases and the J segment 1 base; nucleotides outside the gene matches: 7. CDR3 loop: CATRQGGKTNEKLFF. The CDR3 coding sequence is TGTGCCACAAGACAGGGGGGGAAAACTAATGAAAAACTGTTTTTT.

The chain combines TRBV11-2 with TRBJ2-2, with 9 bases aligning to TRBD1. CDR3 length: 15 amino acids. Looked up from germline, CDR1 is SGHAT and CDR2 is FQNNGV. Trimming took 5 bases from V and 5 from J; bases not matched to a gene: 6. The CDR3 DNA sequence: TGTGCCAGCAGCGGATACAGGGGGCGGACCGGGGAGCTGTTTTTT. It encodes CASSGYRGRTGELFF. The whole variable domain, remainder taken from reference TRBV11-2 and TRBJ2-2, is EAGVAQSPRYKIIEKRQSVAFWCNPISGHATLYWYQQILGQGPKLLIQFQNNGVVDDSQLPKDRFSAERLKGVDSTLKIQPAKLEDSAVYLCASSGYRGRTGELFFGEGSRLTVL.

The CDR3 loop reads CASSIGTGGSGANVLTF. DNA for the CDR3: TGTGCCAGTAGTATAGGGACAGGGGGCTCTGGGGCCAACGTCCTGACTTTC. The V and J genes are TRBV19 and TRBJ2-6; 10 bases agree with TRBD1. V shed 1 base and J 0 bases; nucleotides not matched to a gene: 0. Germline values: CDR1 LNHDA, CDR2 SQIVND (reference sequence). The CDR3 length is 17 residues.

Worth noting for this clone: The junction differs from germline at one of its ends, possibly a read error. CDR3 loop: CASNIRAEVAF. The CDR3, as DNA: TGTGCCAGCAACATTCGGGCGGAGGTAGCCTTC. This chain connects TRBV7-8 to TRBJ1-2; D is unresolved. Germline V gene data show CDR1 as SGHVS and CDR2 as FQNEAQ. This CDR3 has 11 residues.

The chain combines TRBV6-5 with TRBJ2-2, with unresolved D. The CDR3 totals 14 residues. V lost 5 bases and J lost 5, with 12 bases in between. CDR1 and CDR2 (germline): MNHEY, SVGAGI. CDR3: CASSRPYMTGELFF. The CDR3 nucleotides are TGTGCCAGCAGTCGTCCTTATATGACCGGGGAGCTGTTTTTT.

The chain recombines TRBV28 with TRBJ2-7; TRBD2 matches at 9 bases. V was pared by 2 bases and J by 5 bases, with 4 bases of the junction left unmatched. The CDR3 runs 14 residues. The germline CDR1 and CDR2 sequences are MDHEN and SYDVKM. CDR3 amino acids: CASSLQAGGDEQYF. As DNA, the CDR3 is TGTGCCAGCAGTTTACAAGCGGGAGGCGACGAGCAGTACTTC.

The rearrangement uses TRBV6-5 and TRBJ2-2; D may be TRBD2 (5 bases). CDR3 length: 14 residues. V lost 0 bases and J lost 6, with 8 bases in between. Germline CDR1 and CDR2: MNHEY and SVGAGI. The CDR3 DNA sequence: TGTGCCAGCAGTTACTCGAGGGCCGCCGGGGAGCTGTTTTTT. Translating gives CASSYSRAAGELFF.

The sample holds one count of this clone. V gene TRBV6-5 combines with J gene TRBJ2-1; TRBD1 aligns across 8 bases. After removal of 2 bases from V and 2 bases from J, the junction contained 5 bases not matched to a gene. The CDR3 has 16 residues. Germline values: CDR1 MNHEY, CDR2 SVGAGI. The chain's CDR3 is CASSYPDRGAYNEQFF. CDR3 DNA: TGTGCCAGCAGTTACCCCGACAGGGGCGCCTACAATGAGCAGTTCTTC.

The chain combines TRBV7-8 with TRBJ2-1, with TRBD2 identical over 9 bases. This CDR3 spans 15 amino acids. CDR1 and CDR2 (germline): SGHVS, FQNEAQ. With V trimmed by 3 bases and J by 9 bases, 9 bases remained unmatched. In DNA form, the CDR3 reads TGTGCCAGCAGCTTGACTAGCGGACATTTGAGTGAGCAGTTCTTC. It yields the protein CASSLTSGHLSEQFF.

J is TRBJ1-5 and V is TRBV28; 11 bases align to TRBD1. V lost 3 bases to trimming and J lost 5 bases; unmatched junction nucleotides: 3. Germline V gene lookup returns CDR1 MDHEN and CDR2 SYDVKM. This CDR3 comprises 15 residues. The CDR3 loop reads CASSFPGQGDQPQHF. The DNA of the CDR3 is TGTGCCAGCAGTTTTCCGGGACAGGGGGATCAGCCCCAGCATTTT.

The chain is built from TRBV29-1 and TRBJ2-2; the D gene is possibly TRBD2 (6 bases). CDR1 and CDR2 from the germline V gene are SQVTM and ANQGSEA. Deletions cut 4 bases from V and 1 base from J, with 19 bases between. CDR3 length: 17 residues. CDR3 amino acids: CSVGPYEGGMNTGELFF. DNA of the CDR3: TGCAGCGTTGGACCGTATGAGGGAGGCATGAACACCGGGGAGCTGTTTTTT.

This CDR3 is CASSKITGSPEAFF. CDR3 nucleotides: TGTGCCAGCAGTAAAATAACAGGGAGCCCTGAAGCTTTCTTT. The rearrangement uses TRBV6-1 and TRBJ1-1, with D perhaps TRBD1 (6 bases). V lost 5 bases, J lost 6 bases, and 16 bases lay in between. The CDR3 has 14 amino acids. Germline V CDR1 and CDR2: MNHNS, SASEGT.

This chain links TRBV29-1 with TRBJ2-5; no reliable D call. Germline V gene sequence: CDR1 SQVTM, CDR2 ANQGSEA. This CDR3 region has 11 residues. Trimming stripped 6 bases from V and 1 base from J, with 6 bases between. CDR3 nucleotide sequence: TGCAGCGTCCAGTCCCAAGAGACCCAGTACTTC. Translating it yields CSVQSQETQYF.

The chain couples TRBV15 to TRBJ1-1; 7 bases agree with TRBD1. The CDR3 length is 15 residues. V shed 5 bases and J 0 bases; nucleotides not matched to a gene: 6. CDR1 and CDR2 from the germline V gene are LNHNV and YYDKDF (reference sequence). The CDR3 region has the DNA TGTGCCACCAGCGGGGGACAGTCCATGAACACTGAAGCTTTCTTT. Encoded protein: CATSGGQSMNTEAFF. Filled out from reference TRBV15 and TRBJ1-1, the complete variable domain reads DAMVIQNPRYQVTQFGKPVTLSCSQTLNHNVMYWYQQKSSQAPKLLFHYYDKDFNNEADTPDNFQSRRPNTSFCFLDIRSPGLGDTAMYLCATSGGQSMNTEAFFGQGTRLTVV.

The genes are TRBV6-1 and TRBJ2-5; perhaps TRBD1 as D (5 bases). The V end lost 1 base, the J end lost 3 bases, and 12 bases lay between the germline ends. The CDR3 consists of 15 residues. Germline CDR1 and CDR2: MNHNS and SASEGT. CDR3 nucleotides: TGTGCCAGCAGTGAAGGAATAGGGGAAGAAGAGACCCAGTACTTC. Amino acids: CASSEGIGEEETQYF.

V and J are TRBV30 and TRBJ2-2; no firm D call. The CDR3 runs to 12 residues. Germline V gene lookup returns CDR1 GTSNPN and CDR2 SVGIG (reference sequence). V lost 3 bases, J lost 1 base, and 3 bases lay in between. DNA of the CDR3: TGTGCCTGGAGCCGGAACACCGGGGAGCTGTTTTTT. It yields the protein CAWSRNTGELFF.

The CDR3: CASRLAGRWRSYNEQFF. CDR3 in DNA: TGTGCCAGTCGACTAGCAGGGCGTTGGCGCTCCTACAATGAGCAGTTCTTC. V is TRBV28 and J is TRBJ2-1; 7 nucleotides line up with TRBD2. V lost 9 bases, J lost 0 bases, and 14 bases stayed unmatched. CDR1 is MDHEN, CDR2 SYDVKM, per germline. The CDR3 extends over 17 amino acids.

The genes are TRBV28 and TRBJ2-2; TRBD2 is a possible D gene (5 bases). V dropped 1 base and J dropped 3 bases, with 9 bases sitting between them. This CDR3 comprises 15 residues. CDR1 MDHEN and CDR2 SYDVKM come from the germline V gene. In nucleotides, the CDR3 is TGTGCCAGCAGTTTATTAGCGAGGTACACCGGGGAGCTGTTTTTT. It encodes CASSLLARYTGELFF.

This clone is a singleton in its sample. The chain combines TRBV18 with TRBJ1-3, with a possible D match to TRBD1 (6 bases). Germline CDR1 reads KGHSH; CDR2 reads LQKENI. This CDR3 has 13 residues. The germline V and J ends were trimmed by 5 bases and 4 bases, with 9 bases remaining between them. As DNA, the CDR3 is TGTGCCAGCTCATCCGGGACAGGAAACACCATATATTTT. It yields the protein CASSSGTGNTIYF.

This chain uses TRBV2 with TRBJ1-2, with D unresolved. This CDR3 has 12 residues. Germline-derived CDR1 and CDR2 are SNHLY and FYNNEI. Trimming stripped 2 bases from V and 7 bases from J, with 8 bases between. The CDR3 region is CASSEISFGYTF. For the CDR3, the DNA is TGTGCCAGCAGTGAAATCTCCTTTGGCTACACCTTC.

CDR3 coding DNA: TGCGCCAGCAGCTTGGCCGGACAGGGTCTAAACGAGCAGTACTTC. Encoded protein: CASSLAGQGLNEQYF. V and J are TRBV5-1 and TRBJ2-7; 8 bases are shared with TRBD1. The germline CDR1 and CDR2 sequences are SGHRS and YFSETQ. The trim removed 0 bases at V and 5 bases at J, leaving 7 bases unmatched. The CDR3 loop spans 15 amino acids.